These 19 T cell receptor beta chains came from one sample sequenced in a study of CD8+ T cells in alopecia areata (dated by TCRdb to the late 2010s). Reading the label with the study, this specimen's time point is: less than five weeks on oral tofacitinib. In the paper's terms, the treatment or condition label means: oral pan-JAK inhibitor, 5-10 mg twice daily. The receptor library was made with the immunoSEQ multiplex PCR assay. RNA was extracted from all samples and reverse transcribed into cDNA, which served as template for TCR sequencing. What TCRdb holds here is the immuneACCESS table cut down to in-frame rearrangements. Part of the clones is not present; checked against another copy, under half of the missing clones reflect an unresolved V gene, and the others are unexplained. For this sample there are about 130,000 clones; about 56% appear just once. The ten largest account for about 15% of the sample.

Specimen: CD8+ T cells sorted from blood, collected at week 4, from a patient treated with tofacitinib. Receptors were obtained from a human donor with alopecia areata.

This clone has only a few counts. The chain recombines TRBV2 with TRBJ2-7, with D unclear. Between the trimmed V and J ends, which lost 1 base and 3 bases, there was a span of 7 bases. This CDR3 is built from 13 residues. Germline lookup yields CDR1 SNHLY and CDR2 FYNNEI. The CDR3 is CASSEGYGYEQYF. CDR3 DNA: TGTGCCAGCAGTGAAGGGTATGGCTACGAGCAGTACTTC.

This clone appeared a few times. The rearrangement uses TRBV7-2 and TRBJ2-5; D is unresolved. Germline CDR1 is SGHTA and CDR2 is FQGNSA. V was shortened by 5 bases and J by 7 bases, with 14 bases between the two germline ends. The CDR3 is 13 residues long. The CDR3 sequence is CASSPLRHGTQYF. CDR3 nucleotide sequence: TGTGCCAGCAGCCCATTACGACACGGGACCCAGTACTTC.

The gene calls are TRBV29-1 and TRBJ2-7; D is perhaps TRBD2 (5 bases). The V and J ends lost 4 bases and 6 bases respectively, with 13 bases between them. CDR3 size: 12 residues. CDR1 and CDR2 (germline): SQVTM, ANQGSEA. For the CDR3, the DNA is TGCAGCGTTGGAGGGTCAGCGGCCGAGCAGTACTTC. As protein: CSVGGSAAEQYF.

This clone was recorded a few times. The chain joins TRBV2 to TRBJ1-2, with TRBD1 identical over 11 bases. This CDR3 is 12 amino acids long. Looked up from germline, CDR1 is SNHLY and CDR2 is FYNNEI. The junction had 4 bases not matched to a gene; V was cut back by 6 bases and J by 10 bases. CDR3 DNA: TGTGCCAGCAGGGACAGGGGGCGCGTCTACACCTTC. It encodes CASRDRGRVYTF. The whole variable domain, remainder taken from reference TRBV2 and TRBJ1-2, is EPEVTQTPSHQVTQMGQEVILRCVPISNHLYFYWYRQILGQKVEFLVSFYNNEISEKSEIFDDQFSVERPDGSNFTLKIRSTKLEDSAMYFCASRDRGRVYTFGSGTRLTVV.

The rearrangement uses TRBV29-1 and TRBJ2-5, with D tentatively TRBD1 (6 bases). V was trimmed by 0 bases and J by 2 bases, leaving 10 bases between them. CDR1 is SQVTM, CDR2 ANQGSEA, per germline. The CDR3 is 14 residues long. In nucleotides, the CDR3 is TGCAGCGTTGAAGACCTGACAGGTCAAGAGACCCAGTACTTC. This codes for CSVEDLTGQETQYF.

V and J are TRBV30 and TRBJ2-7; no clear D. Germline loops: CDR1 GTSNPN, CDR2 SVGIG (reference sequence). The CDR3 spans 12 residues. Trimming pared 5 bases from V and 3 bases from J, leaving 11 bases between. The CDR3 nucleotides read TGTGCCTGGCAAGGGCCCGGCTACGAGCAGTACTTC. It encodes CAWQGPGYEQYF.

This clone was seen a handful of times. The J gene is TRBJ2-3, the V gene TRBV11-2, with 11 bases aligning to TRBD2. The V segment lost 5 bases and the J segment 4 bases; nucleotides outside the gene matches: 2. The CDR3 covers 14 residues. Germline V gene lookup returns CDR1 SGHAT and CDR2 FQNNGV. CDR3 residues: CASSLAGGADTQYF. The DNA of the CDR3 is TGTGCCAGCAGCCTAGCGGGGGGCGCAGATACGCAGTATTTT. Drawing the rest from reference TRBV11-2 and TRBJ2-3, the complete variable domain is EAGVAQSPRYKIIEKRQSVAFWCNPISGHATLYWYQQILGQGPKLLIQFQNNGVVDDSQLPKDRFSAERLKGVDSTLKIQPAKLEDSAVYLCASSLAGGADTQYFGPGTRLTVL.

The chain couples TRBV2 to TRBJ2-1; TRBD2 is a possible D gene (5 bases). In germline, CDR1 is SNHLY, CDR2 FYNNEI. The V and J ends lost 3 bases and 7 bases respectively, with 16 bases between them. CDR3 size: 15 residues. The CDR3 bases are TGTGCCAGCAGTGATCCTAGAGGTAGGGAGAATGAGCAGTTCTTC. It yields the protein CASSDPRGRENEQFF.

The count of this clone is one. The V and J genes are TRBV4-1 and TRBJ1-1; D remains unclear. V lost 1 base and J 3 bases, leaving 12 bases between the germline ends. CDR3 size: 15 residues. CDR1 MGHRA and CDR2 YSYEKL come from the germline V gene. CDR3 coding DNA: TGCGCCAGCAGCCAAGCAAACCGGCGGGACACTGAAGCTTTCTTT. Its translation is CASSQANRRDTEAFF.

The chain links TRBV9 to TRBJ1-2; 7 bases are a match to TRBD1. V gave up 1 base and J gave up 7 bases; unmatched junction bases: 1. CDR3 size: 12 residues. Germline V gene sequence: CDR1 SGDLS, CDR2 YYNGEE. CDR3: CASSVSGGGYTF. In DNA, the CDR3 is TGTGCCAGCAGCGTATCAGGGGGTGGCTACACCTTC.

This sequence joins TRBV2 and TRBJ2-5; 9 positions agree with TRBD2. V was pared by 6 bases and J by 2 bases, with 10 bases of the junction left unmatched. Per the germline V gene, CDR1 is SNHLY and CDR2 is FYNNEI. The CDR3 is 16 amino acids. The CDR3 nucleotides read TGTGCCAGCAGCGTTTATAGCGGGGGACCTCAAGAGACCCAGTACTTC. Encoded protein: CASSVYSGGPQETQYF.

The table lists this clone with a few counts. For the CDR3, the DNA is TGTGCCAGCAGTCCGGAGACAGACGCCAAAAACATTCAGTACTTC. Translated: CASSPETDAKNIQYF. This sequence joins TRBV27 and TRBJ2-4; D is perhaps TRBD1 (5 bases). CDR1 is MNHEY and CDR2 is SMNVEV in the germline V gene (reference sequence). V was trimmed by 5 bases and J by 1 base, leaving 12 bases between them. The CDR3 runs 15 residues.

This rearrangement joins TRBV27 to TRBJ2-1, with 9 bases identical to TRBD1. Germline CDR1 and CDR2: MNHEY and SMNVEV (reference sequence). Trimming at V came to 6 bases and at J to 1 base, leaving 4 bases not matched to a gene. The CDR3 loop spans 15 amino acids. The CDR3 coding sequence is TGTGCCAGCAGACTCGGACAGGGGTCCTACAATGAGCAGTTCTTC. This encodes CASRLGQGSYNEQFF.

This chain connects TRBV23-1 to TRBJ2-4; D is tentatively TRBD1 or TRBD2 (5 bases each). TRBV23-1 is an ORF, and what it does is uncertain. This CDR3 is built from 17 residues. V was trimmed by 2 bases and J by 1 base, leaving 15 bases between them. The CDR3 region has the DNA TGCGCCAGCAGTCAAGTCCGGGACGAGGGGGCCAAAAACATTCAGTACTTC. Translation gives CASSQVRDEGAKNIQYF.

The rearrangement links TRBV2 to TRBJ1-2; D may be TRBD1 (5 bases). The V end lost 11 bases, the J end lost 2 bases, and 18 bases lay between the germline ends. The CDR3 contains 14 residues. The germline CDR1 and CDR2 sequences are SNHLY and FYNNEI. In DNA, the CDR3 is TGTGCCGCCTGGTCGGACAACCTAAACTATGGCTACACCTTC. Amino acid sequence: CAAWSDNLNYGYTF. The full variable domain, with the rest looked up from reference TRBV2 and TRBJ1-2, is EPEVTQTPSHQVTQMGQEVILRCVPISNHLYFYWYRQILGQKVEFLVSFYNNEISEKSEIFDDQFSVERPDGSNFTLKIRSTKLEDSAMYFCAAWSDNLNYGYTFGSGTRLTVV.

This clone was counted between two and nine times. This chain connects TRBV30 to TRBJ2-3, with 8 positions matching TRBD1. With 4 bases clipped from V and 9 bases from J, the junction kept 12 bases outside the gene matches. The CDR3 sequence is 14 residues long. Germline CDR1 is GTSNPN and CDR2 is SVGIG (reference sequence). CDR3: CAWILKGQGQTQYF. The CDR3 DNA sequence: TGTGCCTGGATCCTCAAAGGACAGGGACAAACGCAGTATTTT.

V and J are TRBV7-9 and TRBJ1-1; no reliable D call. The V gene lost 4 bases and the J gene lost 1 base, with 10 bases spanning the gap. This CDR3 is 14 amino acids long. Germline assignment: CDR1 SEHNR and CDR2 FQNEAQ (reference sequence). The CDR3 DNA reads as TGTGCCAGCAGCTCGGGGAGCAGGAACACTGAAGCTTTCTTT. This codes for CASSSGSRNTEAFF.

This clone has a handful of counts. The V gene is TRBV5-4, the J gene TRBJ2-1; D gene unclear. The germline V gene has CDR1 SGHNT and CDR2 YYREEE (reference sequence). Trimming removed 4 bases from V and 8 bases from J, with 16 bases in between. The CDR3 extends over 14 amino acids. The CDR3: CASSRLDLLDEQFF. CDR3 nucleotide sequence: TGTGCCAGCAGCCGATTGGATTTGTTGGATGAGCAGTTCTTC. The entire variable domain, with the rest obtained from reference TRBV5-4 and TRBJ2-1, is as follows: ETGVTQSPTHLIKTRGQQVTLRCSSQSGHNTVSWYQQALGQGPQFIFQYYREEENGRGNFPPRFSGLQFPNYSSELNVNALELDDSALYLCASSRLDLLDEQFFGPGTRLTVL.

V usage is TRBV27 and J usage is TRBJ1-4; weak D call: TRBD1 (6 bases). Trimming took off 3 bases at V and 3 bases at J, with 14 bases between the two ends. The CDR3 consists of 16 residues. The V gene's germline CDR1 is MNHEY and CDR2 SMNVEV (reference sequence). The CDR3 nucleotides read TGTGCCAGCAGTTTGGGTACAGGGTTGCCTAATGAAAAACTGTTTTTT. As protein: CASSLGTGLPNEKLFF.